This T cell receptor (beta chain) was sequenced for a study of T cells after yellow fever vaccination. Study findings and constraints: Any FACS-sorted repertoire could hold abundant clonotypes that contaminate it from the bulk population.

Universal primer sites and UMIs were introduced during 5'RACE template-switching synthesis of TCR cDNA. TCRdb passed the 5' RACE reads through MiXCR, listing each CDR3 protein once. The repertoire holds 100,000 to 150,000 distinct CDR3 sequences, with 8% to 10% as singletons. This clonotype has only a few counts. Its specificity is unknown. The specimen comprised CD8+ T cells sorted from PBMCs, sampled on the day of the yellow fever booster vaccination. This clonotype was obtained from a man younger than 35 who received the YFV17D yellow fever vaccine.

This chain's CDR3 is CASSPGTTEQFF. The CDR3 DNA reads as TGCGCCAGCAGCCCCGGGACGACTGAGCAGTTCTTC. The rearrangement links TRBV4-1 to TRBJ2-1; D possibly uses TRBD1 or TRBD2 (5 bases each). The CDR3 has 12 amino acids. V lost 4 bases and J lost 9, with 10 bases in between. Germline CDR1 is MGHRA and CDR2 is YSYEKL.